This T cell receptor (beta chain) was identified in a study of T cells in tuberculosis. Study-level results: GMM-specific TCRs were nearer to active tuberculosis alpha repertoires, suggesting expansion.

At study entry, adolescents had tuberculin skin tests and IGRA screening. Deletions cut 6 bases from V and 4 bases from J, with 9 bases between. In germline, CDR1 is LNHDA, CDR2 SQIVND (reference sequence). The CDR3 length is 12 residues. Measured with immunoSEQ multiplex PCR; TCRdb has only the in-frame clones, and not every one. The sample records more than 35,000 clones, more than 90% being singletons. Worth noting for this clone: Its antigen remains unidentified.

The sample comprised PBMCs. This TCR was recovered from a donor aged 5-35 years with latent tuberculosis or without tuberculosis infection. The chain couples TRBV19 to TRBJ1-2, with no clear D. Here the CDR3 reads CASRSPLYGYTF. In nucleotides, the CDR3 is TGTGCCAGTAGGTCCCCCCTCTATGGCTACACCTTC.